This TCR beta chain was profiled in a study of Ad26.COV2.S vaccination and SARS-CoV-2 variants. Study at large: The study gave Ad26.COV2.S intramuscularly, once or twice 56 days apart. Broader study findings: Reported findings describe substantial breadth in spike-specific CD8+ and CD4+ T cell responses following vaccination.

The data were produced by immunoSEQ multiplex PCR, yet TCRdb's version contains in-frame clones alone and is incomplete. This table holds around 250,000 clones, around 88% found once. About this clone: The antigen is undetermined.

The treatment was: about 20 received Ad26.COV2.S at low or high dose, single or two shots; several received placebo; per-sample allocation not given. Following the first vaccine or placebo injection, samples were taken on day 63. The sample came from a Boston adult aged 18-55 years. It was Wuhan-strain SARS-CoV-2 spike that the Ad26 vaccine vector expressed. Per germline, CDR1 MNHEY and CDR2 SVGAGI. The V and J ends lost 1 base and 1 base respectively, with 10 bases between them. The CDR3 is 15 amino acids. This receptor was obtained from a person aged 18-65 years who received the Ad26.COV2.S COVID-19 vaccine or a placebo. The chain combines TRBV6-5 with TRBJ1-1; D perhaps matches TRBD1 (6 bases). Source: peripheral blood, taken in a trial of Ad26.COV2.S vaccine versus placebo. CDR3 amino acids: CASSYFSTGNTEAFF. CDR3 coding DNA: TGTGCCAGCAGTTACTTCTCGACAGGGAACACTGAAGCTTTCTTT.